The rows below give T cell receptor beta chains drawn from one sample of a study of T cell responses to AZD1222 COVID-19 vaccine. Sequencing used immunoSEQ multiplex PCR; TCRdb keeps in-frame clones, though not all of them. The data hold around 150,000 clones, with 85% observed a single time. Material: peripheral blood, obtained 28 days after the second dose of the MenACWY control vaccine. These receptors were taken from an adult who received the MenACWY meningococcal vaccine as a control. Each CDR3 is given with its conserved first and last residue. D genes are given only for firm matches. Some rows have no size entry. The others give once, few or many, or a class for an expanded clone.

J gene: TRBJ2-1; V gene: TRBV12-3/TRBV12-4; clone size: once; CDR3 length: 12; D gene: -; CDR3 protein: CASTTLGREQFF; CDR3 DNA: TGTGCCAGCACCACCCTTGGGCGTGAGCAGTTCTTC
J gene: TRBJ1-6; V gene: TRBV4-2; clone size: -; CDR3 length: 15; D gene: -; CDR3 protein: CASSQDQGSNSPLHF; CDR3 DNA: TGTGCCAGCAGCCAAGATCAGGGCTCAAATTCACCCCTCCACTTT
J gene: TRBJ2-1; V gene: TRBV5-5; clone size: -; CDR3 length: 20; D gene: TRBD1; CDR3 protein: CASSFWDRVPVKGSYNEQFF; CDR3 DNA: TGTGCCAGCAGCTTTTGGGACAGGGTCCCCGTTAAGGGCTCCTACAATGAGCAGTTCTTC
J gene: TRBJ1-2; V gene: TRBV5-4; clone size: -; CDR3 length: 13; D gene: -; CDR3 protein: CASSLDGNYGYTF; CDR3 DNA: TGTGCCAGCAGCTTGGACGGTAACTATGGCTACACCTTC
J gene: TRBJ1-6; V gene: TRBV6-2/TRBV6-3; clone size: -; CDR3 length: 16; D gene: TRBD1; CDR3 protein: CASSSWTGADNSPLHF; CDR3 DNA: TGTGCCAGCAGCTCCTGGACAGGGGCTGATAATTCACCCCTCCACTTT
J gene: TRBJ1-4; V gene: TRBV19; clone size: -; CDR3 length: 16; D gene: TRBD1; CDR3 protein: CASSPLTGTGEEKLFF; CDR3 DNA: TGTGCCAGTAGTCCCCTGACCGGGACAGGGGAAGAAAAACTGTTTTTT
J gene: TRBJ1-3; V gene: TRBV19; clone size: -; CDR3 length: 14; D gene: -; CDR3 protein: CASSIGSSGNTIYF; CDR3 DNA: TGTGCCAGTAGTATCGGCAGCTCTGGAAACACCATATATTTT
J gene: TRBJ2-1; V gene: TRBV7-7; clone size: -; CDR3 length: 15; D gene: TRBD1; CDR3 protein: CASSSSPGQTNEQFF; CDR3 DNA: TGTGCCAGCAGCTCAAGTCCGGGACAGACGAATGAGCAGTTCTTC
J gene: TRBJ1-2; V gene: TRBV7-9; clone size: -; CDR3 length: 15; D gene: -; CDR3 protein: CASSLGEGANYGYTF; CDR3 DNA: TGTGCCAGCAGCTTAGGGGAGGGCGCCAACTATGGCTACACCTTC
J gene: TRBJ2-3; V gene: TRBV15; clone size: -; CDR3 length: 15; D gene: -; CDR3 protein: CATSREVPGTDTQYF; CDR3 DNA: TGTGCCACCAGCAGAGAGGTCCCGGGCACAGATACGCAGTATTTT
J gene: TRBJ1-1; V gene: TRBV6-2/TRBV6-3; clone size: -; CDR3 length: 14; D gene: -; CDR3 protein: CASSYRGMNTEAFF; CDR3 DNA: TGTGCCAGCAGTTACCGAGGGATGAACACTGAAGCTTTCTTT
J gene: TRBJ1-4; V gene: TRBV9; clone size: -; CDR3 length: 15; D gene: -; CDR3 protein: CASSVTTGINEKLFF; CDR3 DNA: TGTGCCAGCAGCGTGACGACGGGAATTAATGAAAAACTGTTTTTT
J gene: TRBJ1-1; V gene: TRBV5-1; clone size: -; CDR3 length: 15; D gene: TRBD1; CDR3 protein: CASSIGQGVGTEAFF; CDR3 DNA: TGCGCCAGCAGCATAGGACAGGGGGTTGGGACTGAAGCTTTCTTT
J gene: TRBJ1-4; V gene: TRBV25-1; clone size: -; CDR3 length: 14; D gene: -; CDR3 protein: CASSDPGDQEKLFF; CDR3 DNA: TGTGCCAGCAGTGATCCGGGAGATCAGGAAAAACTGTTTTTT
J gene: TRBJ1-1; V gene: TRBV27; clone size: -; CDR3 length: 17; D gene: -; CDR3 protein: CASSSPRGRPLNTEAFF; CDR3 DNA: TGTGCCAGCAGTTCTCCTAGGGGCAGGCCCTTGAACACTGAAGCTTTCTTT
J gene: TRBJ1-4; V gene: TRBV11-3; clone size: -; CDR3 length: 17; D gene: TRBD1; CDR3 protein: CASSSPSSDRDEEKLFF; CDR3 DNA: TGTGCCAGCAGCTCACCCTCTTCGGACAGGGATGAGGAAAAACTGTTTTTT
J gene: TRBJ1-1; V gene: TRBV28; clone size: -; CDR3 length: 12; D gene: -; CDR3 protein: CASSLIKDEAFF; CDR3 DNA: TGTGCCAGCAGTTTAATTAAGGATGAAGCTTTCTTT
J gene: TRBJ2-7; V gene: TRBV6-5; clone size: -; CDR3 length: 15; D gene: -; CDR3 protein: CASSYSNQMPGEQYF; CDR3 DNA: TGTGCCAGCAGTTACTCGAATCAGATGCCGGGCGAGCAGTACTTC
J gene: TRBJ1-6; V gene: TRBV7-9; clone size: -; CDR3 length: 16; D gene: TRBD1; CDR3 protein: CASSPSGRTGNSPLHF; CDR3 DNA: TGTGCCAGCAGCCCATCGGGGAGGACAGGCAATTCACCCCTCCACTTT
J gene: TRBJ2-2; V gene: TRBV4-3; clone size: -; CDR3 length: 15; D gene: TRBD1; CDR3 protein: CASSQGTGYTGELFF; CDR3 DNA: TGCGCCAGCAGCCAAGGGACAGGGTACACCGGGGAGCTGTTTTTT
J gene: TRBJ2-4; V gene: TRBV6-5; clone size: -; CDR3 length: 15; D gene: TRBD1; CDR3 protein: CASRTWGQGGVIQYF; CDR3 DNA: TGTGCCAGCAGGACCTGGGGACAGGGGGGAGTCATTCAGTACTTC
J gene: TRBJ2-3; V gene: TRBV7-2; clone size: -; CDR3 length: 15; D gene: TRBD2; CDR3 protein: CASRVAGGRGDTQYF; CDR3 DNA: TGTGCCAGCAGGGTAGCGGGAGGCCGGGGAGATACGCAGTATTTT
J gene: TRBJ2-7; V gene: TRBV29-1; clone size: -; CDR3 length: 16; D gene: TRBD2; CDR3 protein: CSVEEGSGTLSYEQYF; CDR3 DNA: TGCAGCGTTGAAGAGGGGAGCGGGACCTTATCCTACGAGCAGTACTTC
J gene: TRBJ1-4; V gene: TRBV5-1; clone size: -; CDR3 length: 12; D gene: -; CDR3 protein: CASSSQGEKLFF; CDR3 DNA: TGCGCCAGCAGCTCACAGGGCGAAAAACTGTTTTTT